The clone carrying this T cell receptor (beta chain) appeared many times. As to time point: newly diagnosed GD, antithyroid drugs for less than 3 months. The TCR library used RNA extracted from PBMCs. This sample is drawn from a study of regulatory T cells in long-lasting Graves disease. The CDR3 runs 12 residues. In germline, CDR1 is MNHEY, CDR2 SVGEGT. Trimming took 9 bases from V and 5 from J; bases not matched to a gene: 5. Through Arm-PCR of CDR3 regions and iRepertoire HTBI primers, TCR beta libraries were built. From the multiplex PCR reads, TCRdb called clonotypes with MiXCR, one entry per CDR3 protein. Found here are 450,000 to 650,000 distinct CDR3 sequences, more than 15% of them singletons; the top ten hold 20% to 25%. These data were also filed under a second study, of T cells in Graves' hyperthyroidism and ophthalmopathy.

This TCR came from a woman aged 35 to 60 with Graves disease. This sample comprised peripheral blood mononuclear cells (PBMCs), obtained at new diagnosis, from a patient treated with antithyroid drugs. This chain joins TRBV6-2 or TRBV6-3 and TRBJ1-1, with TRBD1 matching over 8 bases. Here the CDR3 DNA reads TGTGCCAGTTACAGGGGGGGTACTGAAGCTTTCTTT. It is translated as CASYRGGTEAFF.